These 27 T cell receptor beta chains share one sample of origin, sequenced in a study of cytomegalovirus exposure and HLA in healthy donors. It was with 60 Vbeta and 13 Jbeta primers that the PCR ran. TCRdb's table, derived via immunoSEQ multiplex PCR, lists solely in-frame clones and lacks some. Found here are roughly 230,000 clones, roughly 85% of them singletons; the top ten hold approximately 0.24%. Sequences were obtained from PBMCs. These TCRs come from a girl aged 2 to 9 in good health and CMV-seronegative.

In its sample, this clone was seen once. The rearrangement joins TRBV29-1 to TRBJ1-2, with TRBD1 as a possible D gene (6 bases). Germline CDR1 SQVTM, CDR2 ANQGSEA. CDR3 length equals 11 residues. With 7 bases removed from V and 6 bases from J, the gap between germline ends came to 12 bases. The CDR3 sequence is CSGDTGNGYTF. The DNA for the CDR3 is TGCAGCGGGGATACAGGGAATGGCTACACCTTC.

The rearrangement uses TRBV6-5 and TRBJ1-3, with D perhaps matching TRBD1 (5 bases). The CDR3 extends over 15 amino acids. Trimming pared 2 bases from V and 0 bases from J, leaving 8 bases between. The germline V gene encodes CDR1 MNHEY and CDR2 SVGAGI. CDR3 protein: CASSYRGLSGNTIYF. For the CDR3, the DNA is TGTGCCAGCAGTTACAGGGGTCTCTCTGGAAACACCATATATTTT.

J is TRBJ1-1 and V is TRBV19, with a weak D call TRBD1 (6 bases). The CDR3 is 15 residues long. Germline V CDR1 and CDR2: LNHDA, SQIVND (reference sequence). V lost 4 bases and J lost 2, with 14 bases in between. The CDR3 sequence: CASSKSTGPNTEAFF. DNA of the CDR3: TGTGCCAGTAGTAAGTCAACAGGGCCTAACACTGAAGCTTTCTTT.

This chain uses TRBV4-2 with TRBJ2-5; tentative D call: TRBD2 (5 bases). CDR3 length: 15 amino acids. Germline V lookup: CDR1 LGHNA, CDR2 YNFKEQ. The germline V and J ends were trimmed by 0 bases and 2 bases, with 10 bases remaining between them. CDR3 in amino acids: CASSQDRLAQETQYF. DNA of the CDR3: TGTGCCAGCAGCCAAGACCGCCTAGCACAAGAGACCCAGTACTTC.

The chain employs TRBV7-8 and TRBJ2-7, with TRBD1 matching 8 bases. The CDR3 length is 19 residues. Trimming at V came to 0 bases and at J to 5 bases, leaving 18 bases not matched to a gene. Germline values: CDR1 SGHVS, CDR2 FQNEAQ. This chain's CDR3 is CASSLARLNSRGRLDEQYF. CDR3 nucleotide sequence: TGTGCCAGCAGCTTAGCTCGGTTGAATTCCAGGGGGCGCTTAGACGAGCAGTACTTC. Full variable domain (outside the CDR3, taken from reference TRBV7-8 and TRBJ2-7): GAGVSQSPRYKVAKRGQDVALRCDPISGHVSLFWYQQALGQGPEFLTYFQNEAQLDKSGLPSDRFFAERPEGSVSTLKIQRTQQEDSAVYLCASSLARLNSRGRLDEQYFGPGTRLTVT.

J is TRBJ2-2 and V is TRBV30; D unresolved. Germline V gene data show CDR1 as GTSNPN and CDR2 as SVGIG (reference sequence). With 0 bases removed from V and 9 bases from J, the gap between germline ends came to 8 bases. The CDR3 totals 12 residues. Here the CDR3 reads CAWSVYERELFF. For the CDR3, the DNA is TGTGCCTGGAGTGTCTATGAGCGGGAGCTGTTTTTT.

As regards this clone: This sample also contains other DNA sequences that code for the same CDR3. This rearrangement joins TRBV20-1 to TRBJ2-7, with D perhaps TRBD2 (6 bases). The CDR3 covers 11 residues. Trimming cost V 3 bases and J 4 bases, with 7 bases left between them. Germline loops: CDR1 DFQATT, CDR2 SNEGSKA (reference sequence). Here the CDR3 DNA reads TGCAGTGCTAGGGGGGGATACGAGCAGTACTTC. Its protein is CSARGGYEQYF.

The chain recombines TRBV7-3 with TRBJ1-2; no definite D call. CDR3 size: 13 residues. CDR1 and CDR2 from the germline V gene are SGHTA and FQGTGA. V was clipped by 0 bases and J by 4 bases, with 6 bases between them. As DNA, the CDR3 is TGTGCCAGCAGCTTAACCCCCCTCTATGGCTACACCTTC. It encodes CASSLTPLYGYTF.

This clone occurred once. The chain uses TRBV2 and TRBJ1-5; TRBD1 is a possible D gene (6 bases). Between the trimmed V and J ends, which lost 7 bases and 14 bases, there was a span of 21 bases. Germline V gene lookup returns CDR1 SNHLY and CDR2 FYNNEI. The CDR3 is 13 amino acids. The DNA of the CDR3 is TGTGCCAGCAAGGAACAGGGAGTTCGCCCAGAGCATTTT. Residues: CASKEQGVRPEHF.

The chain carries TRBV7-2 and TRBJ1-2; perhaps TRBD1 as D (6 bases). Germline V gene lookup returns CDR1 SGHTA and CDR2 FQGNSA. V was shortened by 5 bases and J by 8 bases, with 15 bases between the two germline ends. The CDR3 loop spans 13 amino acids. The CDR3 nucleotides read TGTGCCAGCAGCCCTCTCGGGGGGCGCGGCTACACCTTC. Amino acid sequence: CASSPLGGRGYTF.

The CDR3 bases are TGTGCCAGCACCTCCGGGACAGTCATTCAAGAGACCCAGTACTTC. Amino acids: CASTSGTVIQETQYF. The genes are TRBV6-1 and TRBJ2-5; TRBD1 matches at 7 bases. V lost 7 bases, J lost 2 bases, and 10 bases stayed unmatched. This CDR3 spans 15 amino acids. Germline loops: CDR1 MNHNS, CDR2 SASEGT.

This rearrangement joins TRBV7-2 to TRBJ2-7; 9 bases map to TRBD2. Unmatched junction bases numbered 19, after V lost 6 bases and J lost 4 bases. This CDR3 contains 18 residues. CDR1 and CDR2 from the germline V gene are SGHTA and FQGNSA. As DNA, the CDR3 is TGTGCCAGCAGTTATCGAGGGGGGAGGCGGGGGGGCGGGTACGAGCAGTACTTC. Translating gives CASSYRGGRRGGGYEQYF.

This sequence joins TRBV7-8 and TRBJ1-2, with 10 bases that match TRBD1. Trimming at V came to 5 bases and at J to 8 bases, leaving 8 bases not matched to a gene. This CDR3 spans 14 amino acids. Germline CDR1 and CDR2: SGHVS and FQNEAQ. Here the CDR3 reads CASSPFGTGDGYTF. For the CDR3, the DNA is TGTGCCAGCAGCCCGTTCGGGACAGGGGACGGCTACACCTTC.

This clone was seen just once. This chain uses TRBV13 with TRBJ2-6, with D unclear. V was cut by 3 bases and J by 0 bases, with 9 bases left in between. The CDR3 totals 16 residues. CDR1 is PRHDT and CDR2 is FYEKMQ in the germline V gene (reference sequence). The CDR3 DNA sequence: TGTGCCAGCAGCTTTATGGGCAGCTCTGGGGCCAACGTCCTGACTTTC. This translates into CASSFMGSSGANVLTF. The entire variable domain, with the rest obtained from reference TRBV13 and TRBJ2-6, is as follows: AAGVIQSPRHLIKEKRETATLKCYPIPRHDTVYWYQQGPGQDPQFLISFYEKMQSDKGSIPDRFSAQQFSDYHSELNMSSLELGDSALYFCASSFMGSSGANVLTFGAGSRLTVL.

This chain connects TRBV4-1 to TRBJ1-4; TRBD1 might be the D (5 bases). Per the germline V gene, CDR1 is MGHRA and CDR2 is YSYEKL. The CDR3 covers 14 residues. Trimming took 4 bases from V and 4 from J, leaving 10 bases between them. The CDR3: CASSPQGLNEKLFF. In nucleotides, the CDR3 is TGCGCCAGCAGCCCCCAGGGCCTTAATGAAAAACTGTTTTTT.

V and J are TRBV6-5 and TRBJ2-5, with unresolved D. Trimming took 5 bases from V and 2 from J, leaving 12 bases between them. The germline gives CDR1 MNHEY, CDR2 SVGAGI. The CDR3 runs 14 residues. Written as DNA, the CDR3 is TGTGCCAGCAGTCTCTTCTACCGGCAAGAGACCCAGTACTTC. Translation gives CASSLFYRQETQYF.

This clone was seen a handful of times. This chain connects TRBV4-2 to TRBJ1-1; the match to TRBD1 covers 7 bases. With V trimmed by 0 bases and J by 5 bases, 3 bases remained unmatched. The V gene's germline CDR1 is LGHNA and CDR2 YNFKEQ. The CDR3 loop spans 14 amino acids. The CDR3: CASSQDFRGTEAFF. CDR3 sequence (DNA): TGTGCCAGCAGCCAAGATTTCAGGGGGACTGAAGCTTTCTTT.

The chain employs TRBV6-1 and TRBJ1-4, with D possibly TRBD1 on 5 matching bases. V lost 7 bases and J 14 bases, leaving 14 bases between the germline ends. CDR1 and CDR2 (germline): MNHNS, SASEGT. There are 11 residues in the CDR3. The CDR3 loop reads CASNLGLGLFF. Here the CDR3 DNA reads TGTGCCAGCAACTTGGGACTGGGTCTGTTTTTT.

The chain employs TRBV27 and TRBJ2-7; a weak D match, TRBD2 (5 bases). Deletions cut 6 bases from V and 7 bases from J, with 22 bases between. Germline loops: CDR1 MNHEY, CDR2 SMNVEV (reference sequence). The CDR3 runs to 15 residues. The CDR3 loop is CASSPQVTTSLEQYF. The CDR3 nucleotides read TGTGCCAGCAGCCCCCAGGTGACTACATCTTTGGAGCAGTACTTC.

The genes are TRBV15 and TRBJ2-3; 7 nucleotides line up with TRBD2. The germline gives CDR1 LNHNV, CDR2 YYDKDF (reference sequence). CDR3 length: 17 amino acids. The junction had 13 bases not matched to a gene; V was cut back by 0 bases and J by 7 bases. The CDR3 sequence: CATSRDRTRAGPYTQYF. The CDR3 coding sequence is TGTGCCACCAGCAGAGATCGGACTAGAGCGGGGCCATATACGCAGTATTTT.

CDR3 residues: CASRRREDGYTF. CDR3 nucleotides: TGTGCCAGCAGACGTCGGGAAGATGGCTACACCTTC. The V call is TRBV2, the J call TRBJ1-2; D not certain. V was trimmed by 6 bases and J by 6 bases, leaving 11 bases between them. Per germline, CDR1 SNHLY and CDR2 FYNNEI. The CDR3 is made up of 12 amino acids.

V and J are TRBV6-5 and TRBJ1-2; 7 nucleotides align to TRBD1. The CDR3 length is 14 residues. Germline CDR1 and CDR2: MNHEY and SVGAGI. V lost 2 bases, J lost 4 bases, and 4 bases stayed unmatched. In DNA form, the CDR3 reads TGTGCCAGCAGTTACCAGCAGGGGGGCTATGGCTACACCTTC. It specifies CASSYQQGGYGYTF.

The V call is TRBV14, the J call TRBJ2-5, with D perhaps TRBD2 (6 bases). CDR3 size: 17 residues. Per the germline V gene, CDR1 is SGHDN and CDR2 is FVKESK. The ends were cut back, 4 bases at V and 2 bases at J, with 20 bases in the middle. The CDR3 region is CASSPGFWRGPQETQYF. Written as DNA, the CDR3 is TGTGCCAGCAGCCCAGGGTTTTGGCGGGGACCTCAAGAGACCCAGTACTTC.

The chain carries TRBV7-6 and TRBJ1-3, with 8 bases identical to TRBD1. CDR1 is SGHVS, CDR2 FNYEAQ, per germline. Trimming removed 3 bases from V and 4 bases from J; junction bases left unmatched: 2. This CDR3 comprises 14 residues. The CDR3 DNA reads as TGTGCCAGCAGCTTTACAGGGGGAGGAAACACCATATATTTT. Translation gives CASSFTGGGNTIYF. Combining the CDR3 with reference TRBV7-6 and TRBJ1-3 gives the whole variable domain GAGVSQSPRYKVTKRGQDVALRCDPISGHVSLYWYRQALGQGPEFLTYFNYEAQQDKSGLPNDRFSAERPEGSISTLTIQRTEQRDSAMYRCASSFTGGGNTIYFGEGSWLTVV.

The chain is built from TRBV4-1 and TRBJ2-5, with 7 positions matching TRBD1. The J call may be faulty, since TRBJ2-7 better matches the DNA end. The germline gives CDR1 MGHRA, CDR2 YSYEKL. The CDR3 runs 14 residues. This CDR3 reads CASSQGTGTYEQYF. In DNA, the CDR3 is TGCGCCAGCAGCCAAGGGACAGGAACCTACGAGCAGTACTTC.

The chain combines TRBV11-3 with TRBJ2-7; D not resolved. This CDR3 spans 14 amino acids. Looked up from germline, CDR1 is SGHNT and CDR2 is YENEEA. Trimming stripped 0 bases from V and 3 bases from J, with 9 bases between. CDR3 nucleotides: TGTGCCAGCAGCTTAGAATTCGGTAACTACGAGCAGTACTTC. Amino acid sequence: CASSLEFGNYEQYF.

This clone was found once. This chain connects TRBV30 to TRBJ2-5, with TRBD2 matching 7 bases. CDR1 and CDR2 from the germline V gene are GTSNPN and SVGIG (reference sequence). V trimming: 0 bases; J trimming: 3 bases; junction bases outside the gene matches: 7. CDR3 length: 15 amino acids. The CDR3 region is CAWSVVREKEETQYF. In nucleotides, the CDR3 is TGTGCCTGGAGTGTGGTGCGGGAGAAGGAAGAGACCCAGTACTTC.